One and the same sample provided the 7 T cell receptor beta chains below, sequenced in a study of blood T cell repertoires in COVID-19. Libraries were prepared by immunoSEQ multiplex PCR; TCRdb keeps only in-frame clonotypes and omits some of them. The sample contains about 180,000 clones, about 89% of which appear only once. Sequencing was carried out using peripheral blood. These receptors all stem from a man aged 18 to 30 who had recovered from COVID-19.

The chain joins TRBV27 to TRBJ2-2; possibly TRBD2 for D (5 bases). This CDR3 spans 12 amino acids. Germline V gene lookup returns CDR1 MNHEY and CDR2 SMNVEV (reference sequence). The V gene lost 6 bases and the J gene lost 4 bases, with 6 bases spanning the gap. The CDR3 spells CASRAGTGELFF. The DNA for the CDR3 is TGTGCCAGCAGGGCGGGCACCGGGGAGCTGTTTTTT.

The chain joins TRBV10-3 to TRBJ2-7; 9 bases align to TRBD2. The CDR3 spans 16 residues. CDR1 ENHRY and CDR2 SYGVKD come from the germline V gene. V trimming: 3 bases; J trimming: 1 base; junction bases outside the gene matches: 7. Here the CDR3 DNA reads TGTGCCATCAGTGATCCGACTAGCGGTGGATCCTACGAGCAGTACTTC. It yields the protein CAISDPTSGGSYEQYF.

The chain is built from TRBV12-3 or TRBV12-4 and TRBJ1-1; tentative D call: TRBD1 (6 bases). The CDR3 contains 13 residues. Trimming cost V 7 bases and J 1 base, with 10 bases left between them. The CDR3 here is CASKGQTNTEAFF. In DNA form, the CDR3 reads TGTGCCAGCAAAGGACAGACGAACACTGAAGCTTTCTTT.

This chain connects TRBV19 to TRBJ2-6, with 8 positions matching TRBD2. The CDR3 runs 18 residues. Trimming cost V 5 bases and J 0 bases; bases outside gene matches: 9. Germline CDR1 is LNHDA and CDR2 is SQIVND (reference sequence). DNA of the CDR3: TGTGCCAGTAGTTTCCAGACTAGCGTTTACTCTGGGGCCAACGTCCTGACTTTC. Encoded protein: CASSFQTSVYSGANVLTF.

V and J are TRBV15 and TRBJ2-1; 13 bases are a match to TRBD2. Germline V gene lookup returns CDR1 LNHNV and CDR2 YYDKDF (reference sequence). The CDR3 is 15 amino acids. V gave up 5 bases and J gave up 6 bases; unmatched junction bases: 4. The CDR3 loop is CATSLRTSGSNEQFF. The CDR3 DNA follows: TGTGCCACCAGCCTCCGGACTAGCGGGAGCAATGAGCAGTTCTTC.

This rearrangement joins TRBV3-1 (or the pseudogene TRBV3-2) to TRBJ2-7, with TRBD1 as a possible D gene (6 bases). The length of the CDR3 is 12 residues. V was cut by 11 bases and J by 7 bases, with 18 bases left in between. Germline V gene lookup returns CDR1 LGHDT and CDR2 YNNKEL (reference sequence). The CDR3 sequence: CASAHRVGEQYF. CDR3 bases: TGTGCCTCCGCGCACAGGGTAGGTGAGCAGTACTTC.

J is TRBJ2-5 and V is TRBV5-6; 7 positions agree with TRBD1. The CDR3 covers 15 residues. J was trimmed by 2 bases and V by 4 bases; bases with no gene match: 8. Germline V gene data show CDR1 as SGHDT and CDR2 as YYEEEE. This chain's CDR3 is CASSQGTAKQETQYF. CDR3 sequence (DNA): TGTGCCAGCAGCCAGGGGACAGCCAAACAAGAGACCCAGTACTTC.